Sequencing of this TCR beta chain was carried out in a study of vaccination effects on CD4 cells after COVID-19. As to this clone: Antigen: not known.

The table came from immunoSEQ multiplex PCR; TCRdb's copy has only in-frame clones and leaves some out. In the table there are around 81,000 clones, around four fifths of which are singletons. With the ViraFEST assay, the study expanded antigen-specific CD4+ T cells using viral peptide pools, then sequenced them. It was after roughly ten days of culture that CD4+ T cells were isolated. BNT162b2 vaccine or mRNA-1273 vaccine was given to participants in two doses. With 3 bases clipped from V and 14 bases from J, the junction kept 12 bases outside the gene matches. CDR3 size: 13 residues. Looked up from germline, CDR1 is KGHSH and CDR2 is LQKENI.

The source material was CD4+ T cells from PBMCs cultured with HCoV-OC43 spike peptides, sampled after COVID-19 vaccination. The subset denotes: HCoV-OC43 spike overlapping peptide pool stimulation. This sequence originates from a human donor who received a COVID-19 vaccine. The J gene is TRBJ1-2, the V gene TRBV18, with 7 nucleotides matching TRBD1. The CDR3 DNA is TGTGCCAGCTCACCGGGGGACAGAGGCGCTTTTACCTTC. Protein sequence: CASSPGDRGAFTF.